This is a list of T cell receptor beta chains from one sample in a study of T cells in Graves' hyperthyroidism and ophthalmopathy. Via MiXCR, TCRdb re-called the multiplex PCR reads, giving one row per CDR3 protein. The sample includes 500,000 or so distinct CDR3 sequences, about a sixth of them seen just once. Sequenced input: blood. The receptors stem from a woman aged 18-29 years with Graves' ophthalmopathy. Both conserved end residues are part of each CDR3. Each record gives: J gene, V gene, D gene, clone size, CDR3 protein, CDR3 DNA. A D gene is named only where the DNA matches it firmly. Size values are once, few and many counts, or a class for expanded clones, and some rows have none.

>TRBJ1-1|TRBV14|.|.
CASSQGYLLLNTEAFF
TGTGCCAGCAGCCAAGGGTACCTACTGTTGAACACTGAAGCTTTCTTT
>TRBJ2-7|TRBV5-8|TRBD1|few
CASSTPKGQKYEQYF
TGTGCCAGCAGCACGCCCAAGGGACAGAAATACGAGCAGTACTTC
>TRBJ1-4|TRBV29-1|.|few
CSVEDPKQENEKLFF
TGCAGCGTTGAAGATCCGAAACAGGAGAATGAAAAACTGTTTTTT
>TRBJ2-2|TRBV11-2|.|many
CASSLTQGSTGELFF
TGTGCCAGCAGCTTAACGCAGGGTAGCACCGGGGAGCTGTTTTTT
>TRBJ2-3|TRBV2|.|many
CASRPITRTDTQYF
TGTGCCAGCAGACCTATAACAAGGACAGATACGCAGTATTTT
>TRBJ2-1|TRBV2|TRBD2|many
CASSDPSGSYNEQFF
TGTGCCAGCAGTGATCCTAGCGGTTCCTACAATGAGCAGTTCTTC
>TRBJ1-5|TRBV28|TRBD1|many
CASSTTQDRAAEPQHF
TGTGCCAGCAGTACCACCCAGGACAGGGCTGCGGAGCCCCAGCATTTT
>TRBJ2-3|TRBV6-1|.|many
CASTFVDTQYF
TGTGCCAGCACGTTCGTAGATACGCAGTATTTT
>TRBJ1-3|TRBV10-3|.|.
CASERQGGNTIYF
TGTGCCTCAGAACGGCAGGGGGGAAACACCATATATTTT
>TRBJ2-2|TRBV6-2/TRBV6-3|TRBD1|few
CASNHLRTGDTGELFF
TGTGCCAGCAACCACCTTCGGACAGGGGATACCGGGGAGCTGTTTTTT
>TRBJ2-2|TRBV20-1|TRBD2|.
CSAKREGNTGELFF
TGCAGTGCCAAGCGGGAGGGGAACACCGGGGAGCTGTTTTTT
>TRBJ1-1|TRBV30|TRBD1|many
CAWKGQLEAFF
TGTGCCTGGAAGGGACAGCTGGAAGCTTTCTTT
>TRBJ2-1|TRBV3-1|.|many
CASSFRWGSYNEQFF
TGTGCCAGCAGCTTTAGATGGGGCTCCTACAATGAGCAGTTCTTC
>TRBJ1-3|TRBV11-2|.|.
CASSSRRGAGGSTIYF
TGTGCCAGCAGCTCGAGACGGGGGGCGGGTGGAAGCACCATATATTTT
>TRBJ1-3|TRBV29-1|TRBD1|few
CSVGGTVSSGNTIYF
TGCAGCGTTGGGGGGACAGTCTCCTCTGGAAACACCATATATTTT
>TRBJ2-7|TRBV11-2|TRBD2|many
CASSSTMGRELYEQYF
TGTGCCAGCAGTTCCACTATGGGGAGGGAGCTCTACGAGCAGTACTTC
>TRBJ1-2|TRBV7-2|.|many
CASSYTGPGYTF
TGTGCCAGCAGCTATACAGGACCCGGCTACACCTTC
>TRBJ1-2|TRBV18|.|many
CASSVQKDYGYTF
TGTGCCAGCTCAGTACAGAAGGACTATGGCTACACCTTC
>TRBJ1-4|TRBV20-1|TRBD1|few
CSAIPGGARTTNEKLFF
TGCAGTGCTATTCCAGGGGGCGCGAGGACAACTAATGAAAAACTGTTTTTT
>TRBJ1-5|TRBV28|.|.
CASSLPTRNQPQHF
TGTGCCAGCAGTTTACCAACCCGGAATCAGCCCCAGCATTTT
>TRBJ1-3|TRBV19|.|.
CASSTSTGISGNTIYF
TGTGCCAGTAGTACGTCAACAGGGATCTCTGGAAACACCATATATTTT
>TRBJ2-7|TRBV29-1|TRBD2|.
CSVAGGRSYEQYF
TGCAGCGTTGCGGGGGGGCGCTCCTACGAGCAGTACTTC
>TRBJ1-1|TRBV7-3|.|many
CASSLFPPAGRMNTEAFF
TGTGCCAGCAGCTTATTCCCACCGGCCGGCAGGATGAACACTGAAGCTTTCTTT
>TRBJ2-2|TRBV11-3|TRBD2|many
CASVLAGTGELFF
TGTGCCAGCGTCCTAGCGGGCACCGGGGAGCTGTTTTTT
>TRBJ2-2|TRBV20-1|.|many
CSARDNRGGANTGELFF
TGCAGTGCTAGAGATAACCGAGGGGGAGCGAACACCGGGGAGCTGTTTTTT
>TRBJ2-7|TRBV12-3/TRBV12-4|TRBD1|many
CASSGTEYYEQYF
TGTGCCAGCAGTGGGACAGAGTACTACGAGCAGTACTTC
>TRBJ2-5|TRBV29-1|.|many
CSVEGLWARQETQYF
TGCAGCGTTGAGGGACTCTGGGCCCGACAGGAGACCCAGTACTTC
>TRBJ2-5|TRBV20-1|.|many
CSARDWVVGETQYF
TGCAGTGCTAGAGATTGGGTAGTAGGAGAGACCCAGTACTTC
>TRBJ2-5|TRBV3-1|.|many
CASSQDGESGQETQYF
TGTGCCAGCAGCCAAGATGGGGAAAGCGGACAAGAGACCCAGTACTTC
>TRBJ1-1|TRBV6-5|.|many
CASSYSRPATEAFF
TGTGCCAGCAGTTACTCGAGGCCAGCCACTGAAGCTTTCTTT
>TRBJ1-1|TRBV7-9|.|few
CASTKETGNTEAFF
TGTGCCAGCACCAAGGAGACAGGGAACACTGAAGCTTTCTTT
>TRBJ1-1|TRBV11-2|.|many
CASSLGRNTEAFF
TGTGCCAGCAGCTTAGGCCGGAACACTGAAGCTTTCTTT
>TRBJ2-5|TRBV7-9|TRBD1|few
CASSRGQGATLRETQYF
TGTGCCAGCAGCCGAGGACAGGGGGCTACCCTCCGGGAGACCCAGTACTTC
>TRBJ2-1|TRBV28|.|many
CASSSPGTPYNEQFF
TGTGCCAGCAGTTCCCCCGGGACCCCTTACAATGAGCAGTTCTTC